This is a list of T cell receptor beta chains from one sample in a study of cytomegalovirus exposure and HLA in healthy donors. Clones were sequenced by immunoSEQ multiplex PCR, and TCRdb holds only the in-frame ones, with some missing. This sample yields 150,000 to 200,000 clones, of which 85% are seen a single time; 1% belongs to the top ten. Sequenced: PBMCs. The source of these receptors is a boy aged 2 to 10 in good health and CMV-seronegative. The CDR3 runs from the conserved cysteine through the conserved F or W. D genes are given only for firm matches. Part of the rows lack a size; the others show once, few, many or a class for expanded clones.

>TRBV10-3|.|.|TRBJ2-5
TGTGCCATCAGTGAGCCAGTTAGGTGGGGCGGGAAGACCCAGTACTTC
CAISEPVRWGGKTQYF
>TRBV5-1|.|.|TRBJ2-3
TGCGCCAGCAGCTGGGGAGACTTCACAGATACGCAGTATTTT
CASSWGDFTDTQYF
>TRBV18|.|TRBD2|TRBJ2-1
TGTGCCAGCTCTCTACTAGCGGGAGCTGAAAGTAGTTACAATGAGCAGTTCTTC
CASSLLAGAESSYNEQFF
>TRBV14|.|TRBD2|TRBJ2-7
TGTGCCAGCAGCCCCTCTCGGGGACTAGCACGCTACGAGCAGTACTTC
CASSPSRGLARYEQYF
>TRBV5-5|.|TRBD2|TRBJ2-7
TGTGCCAGCAGCGGCCCTTTGGGGCGGGGGACCTACGAGCAGTACTTC
CASSGPLGRGTYEQYF
>TRBV5-1|.|.|TRBJ1-2
TGCGCCAGCAGCTTGGAACAGCCAGCTAACTATGGCTACACCTTC
CASSLEQPANYGYTF
>TRBV30|.|.|TRBJ2-3
TGTGCCTGGAGTGTAATATTCGATACGCAGTATTTT
CAWSVIFDTQYF
>TRBV7-9|.|.|TRBJ1-3
TGTGCCAGCAGCCCTAGTCCTCAGGGAAACACCATATATTTT
CASSPSPQGNTIYF
>TRBV7-6|.|TRBD1|TRBJ1-5
TGTGCCAGCAGCTTATTAGGGGGCCTACAGGAGAATCAGCCCCAGCATTTT
CASSLLGGLQENQPQHF
>TRBV10-3|.|.|TRBJ1-2
TGTGCCATCAGTGAGCCGGGGGAGGGCTACACCTTC
CAISEPGEGYTF
>TRBV7-6|.|.|TRBJ1-2
TGTGCCAGCAGCTGGAGGGGTCTAACATTCTATGGCTACACCTTC
CASSWRGLTFYGYTF
>TRBV6-1|.|TRBD1|TRBJ2-2
TGTGCCAGCAGGGGGGGACAGGGTGCCGGGGAGCTGTTTTTT
CASRGGQGAGELFF
>TRBV25-1|.|TRBD1|TRBJ1-6
TGTGCCAGCAGTCACGGACAGGGTCGAGCACCCCTCCACTTT
CASSHGQGRAPLHF
>TRBV7-6|.|.|TRBJ1-2
TGTGCCAGCAGGCAGGGGAGTTTCGCTAACTATGGCTACACCTTC
CASRQGSFANYGYTF
>TRBV5-1|.|TRBD1|TRBJ2-1
TGCGCCAGCAGCTTGCGGGACAGATACAATGAGCAGTTCTTC
CASSLRDRYNEQFF
>TRBV5-6|once|TRBD2|TRBJ2-7
TGTGCCAGCAGCCTGCCGGGACTAGCGGGAGGAGCCTACGAGCAGTACTTC
CASSLPGLAGGAYEQYF
>TRBV6-4|once|TRBD1|TRBJ1-2
TGTGCCAGCAGTGACGGGACAGCTAACTATGGCTACACCTTC
CASSDGTANYGYTF
>TRBV18|.|TRBD2|TRBJ2-4
TGTGCCAGCTCACGAGTACTAGCGGGGGCTGAAAACATTCAGTACTTC
CASSRVLAGAENIQYF
>TRBV11-2|once|.|TRBJ2-7
TGTGCCAGCAGCTTAGGGGGGTGGGGGGTCAGATTCTACGAGCAGTACTTC
CASSLGGWGVRFYEQYF
>TRBV5-4|.|TRBD1|TRBJ2-2
TGTGCCAGCAGTTATGCAGGGGGCACCGGGGAGCTGTTTTTT
CASSYAGGTGELFF
>TRBV19|.|TRBD1|TRBJ2-1
TGTGCCAGTAGTTTTGACAGGGAAACCTACAATGAGCAGTTCTTC
CASSFDRETYNEQFF
>TRBV18|.|.|TRBJ2-3
TGTGCCAGCTCACAGACAGGTTCTCCTAGCACAGATACGCAGTATTTT
CASSQTGSPSTDTQYF
>TRBV5-1|.|.|TRBJ1-1
TGCGCCAGCAGCTTGGCGTCAGGGGTCCAGAACACTGAAGCTTTCTTT
CASSLASGVQNTEAFF
>TRBV5-6|.|.|TRBJ1-5
TGTGCCAGCAGCCGCAGGGGTTCCAATCAGCCCCAGCATTTT
CASSRRGSNQPQHF
>TRBV11-2|.|TRBD2|TRBJ2-3
TGTGCCAGCAGCCACGTGGCGGGGGGGACAGATACGCAGTATTTT
CASSHVAGGTDTQYF
>TRBV2|.|TRBD2|TRBJ2-1
TGTGCCAGCAGTCCAACTAGCGGGAGGGTGGTCTCCCATGAGCAGTTCTTC
CASSPTSGRVVSHEQFF
>TRBV10-3|.|.|TRBJ2-2
TGTGCCACCCAGGGGAAGGGCGCGAACACCGGGGAGCTGTTTTTT
CATQGKGANTGELFF
>TRBV19|.|TRBD2|TRBJ2-5
TGTGCCAGTAGTATATCCGGGACTAGCGGGAGGGAGACCCAGTACTTC
CASSISGTSGRETQYF
>TRBV5-1|.|TRBD1|TRBJ2-2
TGCGCCAGCAGCACCGGGACAGGGAACACCGGGGAGCTGTTTTTT
CASSTGTGNTGELFF
>TRBV6-1|once|.|TRBJ2-5
TGTGCCAGCAGTGAAAGCAGGGTTCGTGGGGAGACCCAGTACTTC
CASSESRVRGETQYF
>TRBV12-2|.|.|TRBJ1-4
TGTGCAAGTCGCTTAACGGGGCGGGGGGCTAATGAAAAACTGTTTTTT
CASRLTGRGANEKLFF
>TRBV28|.|.|TRBJ1-5
TGTGCCAGCTATGACAGAAGCAATCAGCCCCAGCATTTT
CASYDRSNQPQHF
>TRBV29-1|.|TRBD1|TRBJ2-7
TGCAGCGCGGGGCTTCCGGGACAGGGGGGTTACGAGCAGTACTTC
CSAGLPGQGGYEQYF
>TRBV28|.|.|TRBJ1-6
TGTGCCAGCACCCTAAGGAGGTATTCACCCCTCCACTTT
CASTLRRYSPLHF
>TRBV7-9|once|.|TRBJ1-6
TGTGCCAGCAGCCCGGCGGGTAGTGGGAATTCACCCCTCCACTTT
CASSPAGSGNSPLHF
>TRBV4-2|.|.|TRBJ1-3
TGTGCCAGCAGCCAAAGAGGTGCCTCTGGAAACACCATATATTTT
CASSQRGASGNTIYF
>TRBV11-2|.|.|TRBJ1-1
TGTGCCAGCAGCTTAGGAGCCGGGACTGAAGCTTTCTTT
CASSLGAGTEAFF
>TRBV7-8|.|TRBD1|TRBJ2-7
TGTGCCAGCAGCCATAGAACAGGGGGCCAACCCCCGAGCGAGCAGTACTTC
CASSHRTGGQPPSEQYF
>TRBV7-2|.|.|TRBJ1-5
TGTGCCAGCAGCTGGGGCCTTAGCAATCAGCCCCAGCATTTT
CASSWGLSNQPQHF
>TRBV7-3|.|.|TRBJ2-1
TGTGCCAGCAGCTCGGCCTACGCGGGGAACTTGGATGAGCAGTTCTTC
CASSSAYAGNLDEQFF
>TRBV2|.|TRBD1|TRBJ1-2
TGTGCCAGCAAGAACGAACGGGCAGGGGGAGGCTACACCTTC
CASKNERAGGGYTF
>TRBV27|.|.|TRBJ2-5
TGTGCCAGCTGGGGGGCGGGAGTAGGTGAGACCCAGTACTTC
CASWGAGVGETQYF
>TRBV28|.|.|TRBJ1-5
TGTGCCAGCAGTTTTATCTACGGGCGGGAGGCCAGGCCCCAGCATTTT
CASSFIYGREARPQHF
>TRBV19|.|TRBD1|TRBJ2-2
TGTGCCAGTAGCCCAGGACCCGGGACAGTGAACACCGGGGAGCTGTTTTTT
CASSPGPGTVNTGELFF
>TRBV5-8|.|.|TRBJ2-7
TGTGCCAGCAGCTTGGATTACGGGAACGAGCAGTACTTC
CASSLDYGNEQYF
>TRBV6-1|.|TRBD1|TRBJ1-1
TGTGCCAGCAGTGAAGGGGCAGGGGGTACGGACACTGAAGCTTTCTTT
CASSEGAGGTDTEAFF
>TRBV5-4|few|.|TRBJ2-6
TGTGCCAGCAGCCCTATCGACAGTGGTGGGGCCAACGTCCTGACTTTC
CASSPIDSGGANVLTF
>TRBV10-3|.|TRBD2|TRBJ2-7
TGTGCCTCCTCTGCGGGAGGTAGCGAGCAGTACTTC
CASSAGGSEQYF
>TRBV6-5|.|TRBD1|TRBJ2-6
TGTGCCAGCCGGGACAGGGTCTCTGGGGCCAACGTCCTGACTTTC
CASRDRVSGANVLTF
>TRBV28|.|TRBD2|TRBJ2-1
TGTGCCAGCAGTTTTCTGGGCGGGAGTGGTGAGCAGTTCTTC
CASSFLGGSGEQFF
>TRBV11-2|.|.|TRBJ2-5
TGTGCCAGCAGCTTACAAGTCCTGGGGGGTGAGACCCAGTACTTC
CASSLQVLGGETQYF
>TRBV6-5|few|TRBD1|TRBJ1-1
TGTGCCAGCAGAGGGCAGGGGGACACTGAAGCTTTCTTT
CASRGQGDTEAFF
>TRBV6-5|.|TRBD1|TRBJ2-3
TGTGCCAGCAGCCGTACCGGGACAGGCACAGATACGCAGTATTTT
CASSRTGTGTDTQYF
>TRBV6-5|.|TRBD1|TRBJ1-2
TGTGCCAGCAGGTCAGGGGGCAGTCTTGTATTCTTC
CASRSGGSLVFF
>TRBV5-4|.|TRBD1|TRBJ1-2
TGTGCCAGCAGCCCTCGACAGGGTGGGTATGGCTACACCTTC
CASSPRQGGYGYTF